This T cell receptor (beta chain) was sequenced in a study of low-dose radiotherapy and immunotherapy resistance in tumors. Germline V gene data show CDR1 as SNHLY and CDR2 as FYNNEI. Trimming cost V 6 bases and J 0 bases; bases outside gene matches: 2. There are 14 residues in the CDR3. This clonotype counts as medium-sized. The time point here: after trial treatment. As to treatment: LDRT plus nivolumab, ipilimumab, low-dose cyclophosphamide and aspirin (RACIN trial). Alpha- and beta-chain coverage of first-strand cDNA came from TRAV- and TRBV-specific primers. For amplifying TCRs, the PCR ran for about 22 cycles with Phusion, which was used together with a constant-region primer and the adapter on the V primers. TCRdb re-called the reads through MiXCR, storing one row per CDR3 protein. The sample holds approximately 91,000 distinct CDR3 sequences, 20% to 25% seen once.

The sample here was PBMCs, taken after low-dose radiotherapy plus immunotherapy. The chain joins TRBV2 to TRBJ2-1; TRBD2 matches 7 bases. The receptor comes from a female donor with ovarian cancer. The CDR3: CASRASGSYNEQFF. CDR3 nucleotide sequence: TGTGCCAGCAGGGCTAGCGGCTCCTACAATGAGCAGTTCTTC.